The sequence of this T cell receptor beta chain was determined in a study of tumor and adjacent non-tumor tissue in lung cancer. About this clonotype itself: Mismatch with germline at one junction end may stem from a read error.

The library came from three nested PCR rounds adapted from ARM-PCR protocols. TCRdb recomputed calls from the multiplex PCR reads with MiXCR, one row per CDR3 protein. The sample includes 100,000 to 120,000 distinct CDR3 sequences, approximately 84% of them seen just once. RNA was extracted from bulk tissue without any cell sorting. The receptor's source is a man in his 70s with non-small cell lung cancer. The specimen sequenced was lung tumor tissue.

CDR3 residues: CGSSRIRDTGELFF. In nucleotides, the CDR3 is TGTGGCAGCAGCAGGATTAGGGACACCGGGGAACTGTTTTTT. The rearrangement uses TRBV5-4 and TRBJ2-2, with a tentative D call TRBD1 (6 bases). The germline V gene has CDR1 SGHNT and CDR2 YYREEE (reference sequence). The CDR3 sequence is 14 residues long. The entire variable domain, with the rest obtained from reference TRBV5-4 and TRBJ2-2, is as follows: ETGVTQSPTHLIKTRGQQVTLRCSSQSGHNTVSWYQQALGQGPQFIFQYYREEENGRGNFPPRFSGLQFPNYSSELNVNALELDDSALYLCGSSRIRDTGELFFGEGSRLTVL.